The clone carrying this TCR beta chain was seen many times. The V gene's germline CDR1 is SNHLY and CDR2 FYNNEI. The CDR3 covers 16 residues. The data derive from a study of regulatory T cells in long-lasting Graves disease. Regarding time point: newly diagnosed GD, antithyroid drugs for less than 3 months. Researchers made the TCR library from RNA that was extracted from PBMCs. Building of the TCR beta libraries involved iRepertoire HTBI primers and Arm-PCR of CDR3 regions. TCRdb analysed the multiplex PCR reads with MiXCR anew, one entry per CDR3 protein. Among roughly 500,000 distinct CDR3 sequences listed, around 11% were seen once. This same sample was also part of a study on T cells in Graves' hyperthyroidism and ophthalmopathy.

The material was peripheral blood mononuclear cells (PBMCs), obtained at new diagnosis, from a patient treated with antithyroid drugs. The chain combines TRBV2 with TRBJ2-2; possibly TRBD2 for D (6 bases). This TCR came from a woman in her thirties with Graves disease. The CDR3 region is CAIKEGRQADTGELFF. Here the CDR3 DNA reads TGTGCTATCAAAGAGGGGAGGCAGGCAGACACCGGGGAGCTGTTTTTT.